These 28 T cell receptor beta chains came from one sample sequenced in a study of T-cell memory formation after mild COVID-19. MiXCR was run by TCRdb on the 5' RACE reads, yielding one entry per CDR3 protein. The data show more than 150,000 distinct CDR3 sequences, approximately 17% seen once. The sample taken for sequencing was PBMCs or a T cell subset sorted from them (not recorded which). These receptors were collected from a man between 18 and 35 years old who had mild COVID-19 (a few samples of this study predate the infection). Cell type and time point are not known.

The rearrangement links TRBV6-2 or TRBV6-3 to TRBJ1-2, with 9 bases lining up with TRBD1. The V gene's germline CDR1 is MNHEY and CDR2 SVGEGT. This CDR3 spans 15 amino acids. After removal of 5 bases from V and 7 bases from J, the junction contained 11 bases not matched to a gene. CDR3 region: CASSKRRTGVPGYTF. CDR3 bases: TGTGCCAGCAGTAAAAGACGGACAGGGGTGCCTGGCTACACCTTC.

This clonotype was picked up a small number of times. This chain uses TRBV6-5 with TRBJ2-3; 10 bases agree with TRBD2. The V gene's germline CDR1 is MNHEY and CDR2 SVGAGI. The CDR3 runs 16 residues. The junction had 7 bases not matched to a gene; V was cut back by 6 bases and J by 1 base. The DNA for the CDR3 is TGTGCCAGCAGGGTTCTTAGCGGGGGGCGCACAGATACGCAGTATTTT. Its protein is CASRVLSGGRTDTQYF.

The CDR3 spells CASSPVRGRETQYF. The DNA for the CDR3 is TGTGCCAGCAGCCCAGTGCGGGGGAGGGAGACCCAGTACTTC. This chain connects TRBV7-2 to TRBJ2-5, with TRBD2 identical over 7 bases. Looked up from germline, CDR1 is SGHTA and CDR2 is FQGNSA. J gave up 5 bases and V 5 bases, and 8 bases lay outside the gene matches. The CDR3 is 14 residues long.

The V call is TRBV21-1, the J call TRBJ1-2; the listed D gene, TRBD1, was not tested against the DNA. TRBV21-1 is a documented pseudogene. The CDR3 runs 16 residues. The CDR3 sequence is CASSKVGPDRGRGYTF. As DNA, the CDR3 is TGTGCCAGCAGCAAAGTGGGGCCGGACAGGGGACGTGGCTACACCTTC.

This clonotype appeared a few times. The chain recombines TRBV11-2 with TRBJ1-2; perhaps TRBD1 as D (5 bases). Per germline, CDR1 SGHAT and CDR2 FQNNGV. The CDR3 extends over 15 amino acids. V lost 5 bases, J lost 1 base, and 14 bases lay in between. CDR3 sequence: CASSVGPRGNYGYTF. CDR3 coding DNA: TGTGCCAGCAGCGTCGGACCGAGGGGTAACTATGGCTACACCTTC.

The table lists this clonotype with a few counts. This chain connects TRBV20-1 to TRBJ2-1; unclear D gene. The CDR3 has 10 residues. Germline assignment: CDR1 DFQATT and CDR2 SNEGSKA (reference sequence). V was cut by 4 bases and J by 6 bases, with 4 bases left in between. The CDR3 loop reads CSAKGNEQFF. Written as DNA, the CDR3 is TGCAGTGCTAAGGGCAATGAGCAGTTCTTC.

Only a few counts were recorded for this clonotype. The chain has TRBV15 and TRBJ2-4; perhaps D is TRBD1 or TRBD2 (5 bases each). There are 14 residues in the CDR3. Germline V lookup: CDR1 LNHNV, CDR2 YYDKDF (reference sequence). V shed 5 bases and J shed 7 bases, with 15 bases lying between them. CDR3 sequence reads: CATSFRWDQNIQYF. CDR3 sequence (DNA): TGTGCCACCAGCTTCCGCTGGGACCAGAACATTCAGTACTTC.

This chain connects TRBV5-1 to TRBJ2-7; D may be TRBD2 (8 bases). V lost 4 bases and J lost 0, with 20 bases in between. CDR1 and CDR2 (germline): SGHRS, YFSETQ. CDR3 length equals 17 residues. The CDR3, as DNA: TGCGCCAGCAGCAGGGGGCTAGCGGGCCCGAGCTCCTACGAGCAGTACTTC. It codes for CASSRGLAGPSSYEQYF.

This clonotype occurred a few times. This chain uses TRBV6-5 with TRBJ2-5; D is perhaps TRBD2 (5 bases). Germline assignment: CDR1 MNHEY and CDR2 SVGAGI. Trimming removed 7 bases at V and 5 bases at J, with 17 bases between. The CDR3 is 14 amino acids. The CDR3 coding sequence is TGTGCCAGCACCGACGGGGTTTTGGGGGAGACCCAGTACTTC. Protein: CASTDGVLGETQYF.

The gene calls are TRBV4-3 and TRBJ1-2, with D tentatively TRBD1 (5 bases). The CDR3 is 15 residues long. CDR1 is LGHNA, CDR2 YSLEER, per germline. The V and J ends lost 4 bases and 5 bases respectively, with 17 bases between them. CDR3 in DNA: TGCGCCAGCAGCCTCACTGTGGGGGGTTCTTATGGCTACACCTTC. This gives the protein CASSLTVGGSYGYTF.

The V and J genes are TRBV24-1 and TRBJ2-5, with a weak D call TRBD2 (7 bases). Looked up from germline, CDR1 is KGHDR and CDR2 is SFDVKD. This CDR3 is built from 15 residues. The ends were cut back, 1 base at V and 7 bases at J, with 15 bases in the middle. DNA of the CDR3: TGTGCCACCAGTGATTTTGGGGGGGGCCTTGGGACCCAGTACTTC. This translates into CATSDFGGGLGTQYF.

In its sample, this clonotype was seen a few times. This chain uses TRBV10-3 with TRBJ2-2; D not resolved. V was clipped by 4 bases and J by 1 base, with 13 bases between them. CDR3 length: 16 amino acids. Germline V gene sequence: CDR1 ENHRY, CDR2 SYGVKD. The CDR3 reads CAISGAFSVNTGELFF. CDR3 nucleotide sequence: TGTGCCATCAGTGGCGCTTTTAGTGTGAACACCGGGGAGCTGTTTTTT.

The rearrangement links TRBV7-6 to TRBJ2-3; 7 nucleotides align to TRBD2. This CDR3 contains 15 residues. J was trimmed by 6 bases and V by 2 bases; bases with no gene match: 8. The germline CDR1 and CDR2 sequences are SGHVS and FNYEAQ. Here the CDR3 DNA reads TGTGCCAGCAGCTTAATAGCGGGCCCGGAGGATACGCAGTATTTT. Translation: CASSLIAGPEDTQYF.

There are a few counts of this clonotype. V and J are TRBV5-5 and TRBJ1-1, with D uncertain. Germline V gene sequence: CDR1 SGHKS, CDR2 YYEKEE (reference sequence). V dropped 4 bases and J dropped 4 bases, with 8 bases sitting between them. The CDR3 is 12 amino acids. The CDR3 loop reads CASSPTPTEAFF. In nucleotides, the CDR3 is TGTGCCAGCAGCCCCACACCCACTGAAGCTTTCTTT.

The chain couples TRBV29-1 to TRBJ1-2; D is perhaps TRBD1 (5 bases). V lost 6 bases and J lost 4, with 15 bases in between. The CDR3 totals 13 residues. The germline CDR1 and CDR2 sequences are SQVTM and ANQGSEA. The CDR3, as DNA: TGCAGCGTGGGGGGACTCCCGAGCTATGGCTACACCTTC. It translates to CSVGGLPSYGYTF.

This chain connects TRBV2 to TRBJ2-7; 7 bases are shared with TRBD1. CDR1 is SNHLY, CDR2 FYNNEI, per germline. V lost 6 bases to trimming and J lost 6 bases; unmatched junction nucleotides: 8. The CDR3 contains 13 residues. The CDR3 protein is CASSLTGYPEQYV. CDR3 in DNA: TGTGCCAGCAGCCTGACAGGGTATCCCGAGCAGTACGTC.

In its sample, this clonotype was seen a few times. V and J are TRBV12-3 or TRBV12-4 and TRBJ1-6; D possibly corresponds to TRBD1 (5 bases). V shed 6 bases and J shed 13 bases, with 22 bases lying between them. The CDR3 runs to 15 residues. This CDR3 is CASSPPGPSITPLHF. The DNA of the CDR3 is TGTGCCAGCAGCCCACCGGGACCGTCAATAACGCCCCTCCACTTT.

The CDR3 DNA reads TGTGCCAGCAGCTTAGAAGGTGGTCGAGGAGAAGCTTTCTTT. The encoded protein is CASSLEGGRGEAFF. The V and J genes are TRBV11-3 and TRBJ1-1; D gene unclear. From germline, CDR1 is SGHNT and CDR2 YENEEA. CDR3 size: 14 residues. The ends were cut back, 0 bases at V and 8 bases at J, with 13 bases in the middle.

The chain combines TRBV20-1 with TRBJ2-3; 8 bases fit TRBD1. Per the germline V gene, CDR1 is DFQATT and CDR2 is SNEGSKA (reference sequence). The length of the CDR3 is 15 residues. Trimming at V came to 5 bases and at J to 9 bases, leaving 16 bases not matched to a gene. As DNA, the CDR3 is TGCAGTGCTGCAGGCGCCGGGACAGGTTCCGGGACGCAGTATTTT. As protein: CSAAGAGTGSGTQYF.

This clonotype was observed many times. This sequence joins TRBV7-2 and TRBJ2-5; TRBD1 might be the D (5 bases). Germline CDR1 SGHTA, CDR2 FQGNSA. V was trimmed by 6 bases and J by 5 bases, leaving 10 bases between them. This CDR3 contains 12 residues. DNA of the CDR3: TGTGCCAGCAGGGGAAGGGGTGAGACCCAGTACTTC. It yields the protein CASRGRGETQYF.

This clonotype was seen a few times. V and J are TRBV2 and TRBJ2-1; unclear D gene. Per germline, CDR1 SNHLY and CDR2 FYNNEI. This CDR3 is 15 amino acids long. Trimming removed 8 bases from V and 1 base from J, with 15 bases in between. As DNA, the CDR3 is TGTGCCAGCTTTAGGCCGGACGGTTCCTACAATGAGCAGTTCTTC. This sequence encodes CASFRPDGSYNEQFF.

V is TRBV6-2 or TRBV6-3 and J is TRBJ2-7, with a tentative D call TRBD2 (5 bases). CDR1 is MNHEY and CDR2 is SVGEGT in the germline V gene. The CDR3 consists of 11 residues. The V end was cut by 6 bases, the J end by 4 bases, with 7 bases between. CDR3 sequence: CASSQRYEQYF. CDR3 nucleotides: TGTGCCAGCAGCCAGCGGTACGAGCAGTACTTC.

In its sample, this clonotype was seen a few times. The rearrangement links TRBV4-1 to TRBJ2-1; weak D call: TRBD2 (5 bases). Germline V gene sequence: CDR1 MGHRA, CDR2 YSYEKL. The CDR3 covers 17 residues. Trimming shortened V by 4 bases and J by 0 bases, and 16 bases separated the two germline ends. As DNA, the CDR3 is TGCGCCAGCAGCCCCCGGACTGACGTTCGCTCCTACAATGAGCAGTTCTTC. Translated, it gives CASSPRTDVRSYNEQFF.

This chain links TRBV28 with TRBJ2-7; no definite D call. Looked up from germline, CDR1 is MDHEN and CDR2 is SYDVKM. The CDR3 loop spans 13 amino acids. V was trimmed by 6 bases and J by 6 bases, leaving 15 bases between them. The CDR3 here is CASSSGWVPEQYV. DNA for the CDR3: TGTGCCAGCAGCTCCGGCTGGGTCCCCGAGCAGTACGTC.

V usage is TRBV11-1 and J usage is TRBJ2-7, with 7 nucleotides matching TRBD1. The CDR3 sequence is 14 residues long. V lost 4 bases, J lost 3 bases, and 6 bases stayed unmatched. Per the germline V gene, CDR1 is SGHAT and CDR2 is FQDESV (reference sequence). The CDR3 bases are TGTGCCAGCAGCTATTCGACAGGGTTCTACGAGCAGTACTTC. This codes for CASSYSTGFYEQYF.

This clonotype was counted at least ten times. The chain couples TRBV12-3 or TRBV12-4 to TRBJ1-1; a possible D gene is TRBD1 (6 bases). V lost 6 bases and J 8 bases, leaving 10 bases between the germline ends. The CDR3 covers 11 residues. The CDR3 is CASRLTGEAFF. CDR3 nucleotide sequence: TGTGCCAGCAGACTTACAGGGGAAGCTTTCTTT.

The CDR3 bases are TGTGCCAGCAGCTCCTTCGGGAACACTGAAGCTTTCTTT. The encoded protein is CASSSFGNTEAFF. The V and J genes are TRBV11-3 and TRBJ1-1; no definite D call. CDR3 length: 13 amino acids. In germline, CDR1 is SGHNT, CDR2 YENEEA. V was cut by 4 bases and J by 1 base, with 7 bases left in between. Supplemented by reference TRBV11-3 and TRBJ1-1, the full variable domain reads EAGVVQSPRYKIIEKKQPVAFWCNPISGHNTLYWYLQNLGQGPELLIRYENEEAVDDSQLPKDRFSAERLKGVDSTLKIQPAELGDSAVYLCASSSFGNTEAFFGQGTRLTVV.

The chain is built from TRBV7-9 and TRBJ1-3, with D unclear. Germline V gives CDR1 SEHNR, CDR2 FQNEAQ (reference sequence). The CDR3 consists of 13 residues. Trimming took off 5 bases at V and 2 bases at J, with 7 bases between the two ends. This chain's CDR3 is CASSRGAGNTIYF. The CDR3, as DNA: TGTGCCAGCAGCCGAGGAGCTGGAAACACCATATATTTT.